This T cell receptor (beta chain) was captured in a study of T cell responses to AZD1222 COVID-19 vaccine (dated by TCRdb to 2020 to 2022). As for the study more broadly: AZD1222 recipients whose second dose came at about 4 weeks and those whose second dose came at about 12 weeks were combined into one group, since spike-specific TCR depth and breadth did not differ between the two schedules. A total of 233 trial participants underwent TCR sequencing, of whom about 210 received two doses of AZD1222 and some 26 received two doses of the MenACWY control vaccine. Enrollment into the trials was organized by age into subgroups of 18-55, 56-69 and 70-plus years, and those subgroups contained approximately 160, 26 and 62 TCR-sequenced participants, respectively. Findings and caveats that apply to the study as a whole: In the small 56-69-year group, the increase in depth fell short of significance, most likely because of low power. Reportedly, close to half of the unique spike-specific TCRs recognized epitopes lying outside the regions that are mutated in the B.1.351 and B.1.1.7 variants. No day 14 peak-response samples were available, so repertoires were characterized only after the peak T cell response. Conclusions about previously exposed vaccinees are limited, since just a handful of AZD1222 recipients were seropositive for SARS-CoV-2 at baseline. Vaccine-associated CD4 TCRs spanned the whole spike protein, with dominant responses in regions 160-218 and 743-854. Most participants were white British and females outnumbered males, and the authors suggested that clonal diversity may have been underestimated. Spike-specific TCR breadth and depth rose significantly after two AZD1222 doses compared with day 0 and with MenACWY recipients.

Of note for this clone: It lacks a known antigen. Base qualities are missing; no much larger clone stands one base away.

Relative to germline, V is 6 bases shorter and J is 5 bases shorter, with 13 bases between their ends. CDR1 and CDR2 were assigned from the germline V gene as ENHRY and SYGVKD. The CDR3 sequence holds 14 residues, the cysteine and phenylalanine included. The kept DNA is CDR3 alone, 42 bases in frame from the first base. The time point label for this specimen denotes: baseline before first vaccination. Samples from vaccinated people were obtained from the UK trials COV001 and COV002, which included a single-blind randomized controlled phase 2/3 trial of AZD1222 (ChAdOx1 nCoV-19) in healthy adults. For TCRbeta chain sequencing, PBMC samples from trial participants were taken at day 0 and at day 28 after the second dose. The CDR3 regions of human TCRbeta chains were subjected to immunosequencing. Per the authors' processing: TCRs in the repertoires were compared against a reference library of SARS-CoV-2-specific TCRs that had been generated with the MIRA antigen-specificity platform. Breadth meant the fraction of unique TCRs that were SARS-CoV-2-associated, whereas depth meant the fraction of total T cells that were SARS-CoV-2-associated. Using the MIRA data, each spike-specific TCR was assigned both to the spike region to which the TCR was reactive and to a CD4 or CD8 class. Log10-transformed breadth and depth values were compared by one-way ANOVA with Sidak's multiple comparisons tests. TCRdb took over this immuneACCESS table, retaining in-frame rearrangements with V and J assigned. Such tables are incomplete; in checked studies, under half of the missing clones stem from an unresolved V gene, and the remainder is unexplained. That table gives V, J and clone size, and the DNA gave D and trimming. For this sample the table gives over 85,000 clones, of which around 85% were detected only once. About 4.5% of the sample is held by the ten biggest clonotypes.

Recombination connected TRBV10-3 to TRBJ2-2; TRBD2 might be the D gene, on 6 matching bases. The starting material was peripheral blood, obtained on day 0 of AZD1222 vaccination. The TCR was taken from an adult in good health. The DNA is TGTGCCATCAGGCTCGGGGCGGGGACCGGGGAGCTGTTTTTT. This is translated as CAIRLGAGTGELFF.